Sequencing of this TCR beta chain was carried out in a study of CD8 T cells in Susac syndrome. RNA totalling roughly 0.45 to 1 ug underwent reverse transcription with random hexamers. Coverage of TCR beta CDR3 amplification by immunoSEQ multiplex PCR extended to 54 Vbeta and 13 Jbeta. One entry per CDR3 protein, called by TCRdb with MiXCR from the immunoSEQ multiplex PCR reads. This sample has approximately 71,000 distinct CDR3 sequences, with nearly 96% found just once. Germline CDR1 and CDR2: MRHNA and SNTAGT. The CDR3 totals 14 residues. J lost 5 bases, V lost 3 bases, and 4 bases had no gene match. Sequencing targeted TCR beta in blood CD8+ and CD4+ T cells.

The chain is built from TRBV6-4 and TRBJ2-5; 9 nucleotides align to TRBD2. Sequencing input: CD4+ T cells from PBMCs. The clonotype comes from a human donor with multiple sclerosis. The CDR3 DNA sequence: TGTGCCAGCAGTGAATCAGGGACTAGCGAGACCCAGTACTTC. It translates to CASSESGTSETQYF.